Sequencing of this TCR beta chain was carried out in a study of T cells in Graves' hyperthyroidism and ophthalmopathy. This clonotype was detected many times. The antigen remains unidentified. Notes on the study in general: Most clonotypes expanded in thyroid above 0.001 were likewise present in blood.

Germline lookup yields CDR1 GTSNPN and CDR2 SVGIG (reference sequence). V gave up 4 bases and J gave up 0 bases, with 10 bases separating them. There are 13 residues in the CDR3. Based on clinical symptoms, serum thyroxine and TRAb, thyroid ultrasound and orbital computed tomography, diagnoses were reached. RNA transcripts gave rise to amplified TCR beta CDR3 regions. HTBI primers drove first-round RT-PCR of the TCR CDR3. TCRdb itself ran the multiplex PCR reads through MiXCR, one entry per CDR3 protein. The repertoire includes roughly 630,000 distinct CDR3 sequences, around 16% of them detected once, and around 7.3% sits in the top ten.

This TCR was sampled from a woman between 25 and 40 years old with Graves' hyperthyroidism. The rearrangement joins TRBV30 to TRBJ2-7; tentatively, D is TRBD2 (5 bases). The sample was blood. The CDR3 bases are TGTGCCTGGAAGGACTTCGCCTCCTACGAGCAGTACTTC. Protein product: CAWKDFASYEQYF.